One T cell receptor beta chain is described in this entry. Which antigen it targets is not known. No base-level quality is on record; no much larger clone is a single base apart. mRNA, which captures expressed receptors, was used instead of genomic DNA for quantification of TCRbeta repertoires. Without any cell sorting, leukocytes from the buffy coat were collected into Trizol, and RNA was extracted using the Direct-zol RNA MiniPrep Plus kit. EDTA blood tubes were spun right away at 4 degrees C to separate plasma, buffy coat and red blood cells. This specimen belongs to a study of robustness of blood B and T cell sequencing (dated by TCRdb to the late 2010s). Describing the broader study: The study was designed to determine how much peripheral blood is required to reliably characterize an individual's TCRbeta and IgG repertoires. In each of the roughly nine independently drawn blood samples, TCRbeta and IgG repertoires were quantified. For technical replicates, two replicate TCRbeta cDNA libraries were prepared from one shared RNA pool that came from a single 10 ml draw.

General findings and caveats noted by the study authors: The TCRbeta rarefaction curves did not fully level off, which suggests under-sequencing or many low-abundance clonotypes. Because EDTA tubes had to be fractionated immediately, the use of EDTA tubes in multi-site collections was limited. Pooling tubes did not make the overlap of rare TCRbeta clonotypes any better, which implies that much larger blood volumes would be needed to capture those rare clonotypes. Coverage of the top 10,000 TCRbeta clonotypes approached saturation when 3 or 4 tubes (about 30-45 ml blood) were combined. Every single 10 ml sample contained the 1,000 most abundant TCRbeta clonotypes from the pooled draws. When technical replicate libraries were compared, about 95% of the top 10,000 TCRbeta clonotypes in one library also turned up in the other. Evidence of cross-contamination, likely resulting from batch processing, was observed in one pair of TCRbeta libraries, and the UMI-sequence pairs shared between the two libraries were removed.

The V and J ends are trimmed by 0 bases and 6 bases, leaving 9 bases between them. Via the germline V gene, CDR1 is SQVTM and CDR2 ANQGSEA. The CDR3 has 12 amino acids, counting the end cysteine and phenylalanine. Only the CDR3 portion is preserved as DNA: 36 bases, with reading frame beginning at the first base. Library generation was performed with PCR. For sequencing, an Illumina MiSeq was employed. SMARTScribe reverse transcriptase and a 5' template-switch oligo, by which a universal priming site was added, were used for cDNA synthesis. Each cDNA molecule was tagged by a 12-nucleotide random unique molecular identifier (UMI) carried on the template-switch oligo. During reverse transcription, chain-specific reverse primers targeted TCRbeta transcripts. Residual template-switch adapters were removed by uracil DNA glycosylase treatment, and cDNA was purified using a Qiagen MinElute kit. The first PCR ran for roughly 20 cycles with KAPA HiFi HotStart ReadyMix and step-out primers, divided among four 50 microliter reactions. Before further amplification, first-round PCR products were gel-purified. Illumina Nextera adapters were added in a second approximately 8-cycle PCR, after which libraries were purified and pooled. The UMI barcode for each TCRbeta molecule was captured by a 50-nucleotide 5' read. Regarding the original processing steps: The MIGEC toolkit was used to group reads by UMI into consensus reads. PEAR was used to merge forward and reverse consensus reads into final reads. Identical UMI-sequence pairs found in more than one library were treated as cross-sample contamination and removed by a custom decontamination script. MIGMAP, a wrapper around IgBLAST, was used to carry out V(D)J assignment and CDR3 extraction. A TCR clonotype was defined by an identical V gene, J gene and CDR3 amino acid sequence; no sequencing was done for CDR1 and CDR2. TCRdb ran its own pipeline on the public reads, namely fastp trimming at Q25 and MiXCR clone calling, and kept in-frame beta chains. Identical CDR3 proteins give one entry, which carries the most common genes and DNA. None of the V and J calls come from the authors' own analysis; TCRdb made them. The sample data list about 3,600 distinct CDR3 sequences, and roughly 50% of these were observed just once. The ten largest clones take up about 24% of the sample.

This receptor was obtained from a human donor in good health. Here the chain combines TRBV29-1 and TRBJ2-7; matching of 6 bases hints at TRBD1 as the D gene. The sample consisted of peripheral blood. The DNA reads as follows: TGCAGCGTTGAAGATACAGGGACCGAGCAGTACTTC. Its protein reads: CSVEDTGTEQYF.